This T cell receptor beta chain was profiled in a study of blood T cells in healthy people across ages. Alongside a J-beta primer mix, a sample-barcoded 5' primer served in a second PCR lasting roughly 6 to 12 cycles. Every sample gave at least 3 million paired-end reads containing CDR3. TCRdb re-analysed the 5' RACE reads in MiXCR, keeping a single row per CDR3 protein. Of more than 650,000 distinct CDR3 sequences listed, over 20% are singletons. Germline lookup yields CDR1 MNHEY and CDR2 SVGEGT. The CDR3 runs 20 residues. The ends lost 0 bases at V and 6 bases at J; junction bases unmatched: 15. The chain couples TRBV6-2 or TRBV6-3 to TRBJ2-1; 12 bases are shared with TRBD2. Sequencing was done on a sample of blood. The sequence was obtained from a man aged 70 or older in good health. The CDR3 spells CASSYSFSPGLAGGGNEQFF. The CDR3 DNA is TGTGCCAGCAGTTACTCGTTTTCACCGGGACTAGCGGGTGGGGGCAATGAGCAGTTCTTC.